A single TCR beta chain is shown here with its context. This clonotype was counted only a few times. Its specific antigen is unknown. Base qualities are missing; no much larger clone stands one base away. In the study, sorted CD4+ and CD8+ blood T cells from patients with severe aplastic anemia and from healthy subjects underwent deep sequencing of TCR repertoires. Ficoll-Paque density gradient centrifugation was used to isolate peripheral blood mononuclear cells. Before DNA extraction, CD4+ and CD8+ T cells were sorted with FACS or magnetic beads. Reading from cysteine to phenylalanine, the CDR3 counts 14 amino acids. Just CDR3 DNA is preserved here, 42 bases in frame from base 1. Taken from the germline V gene (reference sequence), the CDR1 and CDR2 loops are DFQATT and SNEGSKA. For this chain, trimming is 6 bases at the V end and 4 bases at the J end, and the number of junction bases without a gene match is 6.

Profiling of TCR beta VDJ combinations and CDR3 sequences used genomic DNA as the template. An Illumina HiSeq 2000 was the platform used for TCR repertoire sequencing. The paper's data handling went like this. Repertoire assessment relied on Simpson's diversity index, CDR3 size and DJ length profiles, and TRBV/TRBJ rearrangement plots. The most abundant DNA sequence in the deep sequencing data was taken as the immunodominant clone. CDR3 amino acid sequences were checked for sharing between subjects and were compared against published repertoires and the VDJdb database. Clones were called with MiXCR by TCRdb after fastp trimmed the public reads at Q25, and only in-frame beta chains were retained. Rows are unified per CDR3 protein, each entry keeping the most common DNA and genes. The V and J calls were not made by the authors but by TCRdb's processing. Counted in this sample were tens of thousands of distinct CDR3 sequences; approximately 45% of them appeared once. Clones ranked in the top ten supply 66% of the sample.

These data are taken from a study of CD8+CD57+ T cells in acquired aplastic anemia (dated by TCRdb to 2016 to 2019). For context, the study as a whole: A mean of 3.2 ug of DNA, ranging from roughly 0.17 to 30 ug, was extracted from sorted CD4+ and CD8+ cells. An average of approximately 10 million reads for CD4+ cells and 11 million to 12 million reads for CD8+ cells was obtained from healthy donor samples.

Study-level results and caveats: Twenty-nine CD8+ CDR3 sequences were shared between patients and controls but appeared highly expressed in patients and within their immunodominant clones. CD8+ Simpson's diversity did not differ significantly between patients and healthy controls (P=0.060).

The chain employs TRBV20-1 and TRBJ2-3; 11 central bases correspond to TRBD2. The sequenced sample consisted of sorted CD4+, CD8+, or CD8+CD57+ T cells (not recorded which) from PBMCs. The sequence was obtained from a human donor in good health, serving as a control. For the CDR3, the sequence is CSAQTSGEADTQYF. The DNA sequence follows: TGCAGTGCACAGACTAGCGGGGAGGCAGATACGCAGTATTTT.